The 27 T cell receptor beta chains presented below share a single source sample, sequenced in a study of cytomegalovirus exposure and HLA in healthy donors. The PCR employed 60 Vbeta primers together with 13 Jbeta primers. The assay was immunoSEQ multiplex PCR, and TCRdb's table has in-frame clones only and misses some. This sample has over 110,000 clones, with approximately 80% found just once. Sequenced sample: PBMCs. These receptors were taken from a male donor in good health and CMV-seronegative.

This clone occurred once. The chain uses TRBV27 and TRBJ2-7; 8 positions agree with TRBD2. Trimming at V came to 5 bases and at J to 0 bases, leaving 9 bases not matched to a gene. The CDR3 length is 16 residues. Germline V CDR1 and CDR2: MNHEY, SMNVEV (reference sequence). The CDR3: CASSPSSGPFSYEQYF. The CDR3, as DNA: TGTGCCAGCAGTCCCTCTAGCGGGCCTTTCTCCTACGAGCAGTACTTC.

The chain uses TRBV18 and TRBJ2-3; 12 nucleotides match TRBD2. The length of the CDR3 is 17 residues. CDR1 and CDR2 (germline): KGHSH, LQKENI. The junction had 6 bases not matched to a gene; V was cut back by 3 bases and J by 2 bases. CDR3 loop: CASSPSASGRVTDTQYF. Written as DNA, the CDR3 is TGTGCCAGCTCACCTTCGGCTAGCGGGAGGGTCACAGATACGCAGTATTTT.

This clone was counted once. The V call is TRBV10-3, the J call TRBJ1-1; 8 bases match TRBD1. The germline V gene encodes CDR1 ENHRY and CDR2 SYGVKD. Germline trimming cut 6 bases from V and 1 base from J; bases unmatched to any gene: 13. This CDR3 contains 17 residues. CDR3 protein: CAISASPGTGRNTEAFF. In DNA, the CDR3 is TGTGCCATCAGCGCCAGTCCCGGGACAGGCCGGAACACTGAAGCTTTCTTT.

This chain uses TRBV9 with TRBJ2-5, with 7 nucleotides matching TRBD2. The CDR3 is 13 amino acids. Germline values: CDR1 SGDLS, CDR2 YYNGEE. Trimming took 3 bases from V and 4 from J; bases not matched to a gene: 3. This chain's CDR3 is CASSGGGRETQYF. The CDR3 nucleotides read TGTGCCAGCAGCGGTGGCGGGAGAGAGACCCAGTACTTC.

This rearrangement joins TRBV27 to TRBJ2-7; D may be TRBD1 (7 bases). The CDR3 is made up of 14 amino acids. V was cut by 5 bases and J by 7 bases, with 18 bases left in between. Germline lookup yields CDR1 MNHEY and CDR2 SMNVEV (reference sequence). The CDR3, as DNA: TGTGCCAGCAGTGTCCGGGACTCACAGGGGGAGCAGTACTTC. This encodes CASSVRDSQGEQYF.

There are a few counts of this clone. Other DNA sequences in this sample translate to the same CDR3. The rearrangement uses TRBV19 and TRBJ2-2; 10 bases are a match to TRBD2. Germline lookup yields CDR1 LNHDA and CDR2 SQIVND (reference sequence). J lost 6 bases, V lost 5 bases, and 9 bases had no gene match. The CDR3 is made up of 16 amino acids. The CDR3 DNA reads as TGTGCCAGTAGTGCTAGCGGGAGCAGTTTCCCCGGGGAGCTGTTTTTT. Its protein product is CASSASGSSFPGELFF.

This clone was detected a few times. The chain employs TRBV7-9 and TRBJ2-3; TRBD2 is a possible D gene (6 bases). The CDR3 length is 14 residues. Germline V gene data show CDR1 as SEHNR and CDR2 as FQNEAQ (reference sequence). V dropped 5 bases and J dropped 2 bases, with 11 bases sitting between them. The CDR3 DNA follows: TGTGCCAGCAGCGGGCGGGACTCCACAGATACGCAGTATTTT. It codes for CASSGRDSTDTQYF.

This chain connects TRBV7-9 to TRBJ2-4, with D uncertain. The ends were cut back, 6 bases at V and 0 bases at J, with 6 bases in the middle. Per the germline V gene, CDR1 is SEHNR and CDR2 is FQNEAQ (reference sequence). The CDR3 totals 13 residues. The CDR3: CASSPLAKNIQYF. The DNA for the CDR3 is TGTGCCAGCAGTCCACTAGCCAAAAACATTCAGTACTTC.

The rearrangement links TRBV6-1 to TRBJ1-3; D uncertain. Trimming pared 3 bases from V and 4 bases from J, leaving 13 bases between. Germline V gives CDR1 MNHNS, CDR2 SASEGT. The CDR3 runs 15 residues. CDR3 protein: CASSDIRELGNTIYF. CDR3 sequence (DNA): TGTGCCAGCAGTGACATCCGGGAACTCGGAAACACCATATATTTT.

This rearrangement joins TRBV6-6 to TRBJ2-7; no definite D call. Per germline, CDR1 MNHNY and CDR2 SVGAGI (reference sequence). Trimming stripped 5 bases from V and 7 bases from J, with 9 bases between. This CDR3 has 11 amino acids. Written as DNA, the CDR3 is TGTGCCAGCAGTCACGGGTCAGAGCAGTACTTC. It encodes CASSHGSEQYF.

Concerning this clone itself: Other DNA sequences in the sample encode the same CDR3. The chain uses TRBV2 and TRBJ1-3; a possible D gene is TRBD1 (5 bases). The CDR3 runs to 14 residues. V was cut by 4 bases and J by 8 bases, with 15 bases left in between. CDR1 SNHLY and CDR2 FYNNEI come from the germline V gene. CDR3 amino acids: CASSGDRGEHTIYF. In DNA, the CDR3 is TGTGCCAGCAGTGGGGATAGGGGCGAGCACACCATATATTTT.

This chain joins TRBV30 and TRBJ2-7, with D perhaps matching TRBD2 (6 bases). Germline V gene sequence: CDR1 GTSNPN, CDR2 SVGIG (reference sequence). V was trimmed by 8 bases and J by 7 bases, leaving 12 bases between them. The CDR3 runs 10 residues. The CDR3: CAGGTEEQYF. The CDR3 nucleotides are TGTGCCGGCGGGACGGAAGAGCAGTACTTC.

The CDR3 DNA follows: TGTGCCAGCAGCTTGTGGCAGGGGAATGAGCAGTTCTTC. Protein product: CASSLWQGNEQFF. J is TRBJ2-1 and V is TRBV5-4; TRBD1 might be the D (6 bases). This CDR3 contains 13 residues. Deletions cut 1 base from V and 7 bases from J, with 9 bases between. Germline assignment: CDR1 SGHNT and CDR2 YYREEE (reference sequence).

The chain recombines TRBV9 with TRBJ2-7, with a possible D match to TRBD2 (5 bases). The germline V and J ends were trimmed by 3 bases and 3 bases, with 16 bases remaining between them. Germline CDR1 is SGDLS and CDR2 is YYNGEE. The CDR3 length is 15 residues. The CDR3 sequence is CASSADPGILYEQYF. The CDR3 DNA sequence: TGTGCCAGCAGCGCCGACCCGGGAATCCTCTACGAGCAGTACTTC.

V usage is TRBV5-4 and J usage is TRBJ2-7; 7 positions agree with TRBD2. Per the germline V gene, CDR1 is SGHNT and CDR2 is YYREEE (reference sequence). J was trimmed by 0 bases and V by 7 bases; bases with no gene match: 10. The CDR3 covers 15 residues. The DNA of the CDR3 is TGTGCCAGCGCACCCCGGCGCGGGAGCTCCTACGAGCAGTACTTC. It is translated as CASAPRRGSSYEQYF. Full variable domain (rest looked up from reference TRBV5-4 and TRBJ2-7): ETGVTQSPTHLIKTRGQQVTLRCSSQSGHNTVSWYQQALGQGPQFIFQYYREEENGRGNFPPRFSGLQFPNYSSELNVNALELDDSALYLCASAPRRGSSYEQYFGPGTRLTVT.

The CDR3 DNA reads as TGTGCCAGTGAACAGGGCGCTACGCAGTATTTT. This sequence encodes CASEQGATQYF. The V call is TRBV7-2, the J call TRBJ2-3; TRBD1 might be the D (6 bases). Deletions cut 9 bases from V and 8 bases from J, with 12 bases between. CDR1 is SGHTA, CDR2 FQGNSA, per germline. The CDR3 runs to 11 residues. Full variable domain (remainder filled in from reference TRBV7-2 and TRBJ2-3): GAGVSQSPSNKVTEKGKDVELRCDPISGHTALYWYRQSLGQGLEFLIYFQGNSAPDKSGLPSDRFSAERTGGSVSTLTIQRTQQEDSAVYLCASEQGATQYFGPGTRLTVL.

The CDR3 sequence: CASRPSGVSYNEQFF. The CDR3 DNA sequence: TGTGCCAGCAGGCCTAGCGGAGTTTCCTACAATGAGCAGTTCTTC. The genes are TRBV27 and TRBJ2-1, with 7 bases lining up with TRBD2. The CDR3 sequence is 15 residues long. J was trimmed by 1 base and V by 6 bases; bases with no gene match: 6. The germline CDR1 and CDR2 sequences are MNHEY and SMNVEV (reference sequence).

The chain employs TRBV2 and TRBJ2-2, with a weak D call TRBD1 (6 bases). The CDR3 runs to 14 residues. Germline-derived CDR1 and CDR2 are SNHLY and FYNNEI. V was clipped by 4 bases and J by 4 bases, with 10 bases between them. CDR3 bases: TGTGCCAGCAGTGGGGCAGGGGCCACCGGGGAGCTGTTTTTT. This gives the protein CASSGAGATGELFF.

The chain combines TRBV27 with TRBJ1-5; 7 bases align to TRBD1. This CDR3 comprises 14 residues. The germline V gene encodes CDR1 MNHEY and CDR2 SMNVEV (reference sequence). After removal of 6 bases from V and 3 bases from J, the junction contained 5 bases not matched to a gene. CDR3 sequence: CASRGQAPNQPQHF. The DNA for the CDR3 is TGTGCCAGCAGAGGACAGGCGCCCAATCAGCCCCAGCATTTT.

For the CDR3, the DNA is TGCGCCAGCAGTGAGTCGGGGGCGGGAGAGGGCGGGTACGAGCAGTACTTC. Translation gives CASSESGAGEGGYEQYF. The rearrangement uses TRBV10-2 and TRBJ2-7, with D perhaps TRBD2 (7 bases). The CDR3 has 17 amino acids. V dropped 0 bases and J dropped 4 bases, with 19 bases sitting between them. Germline CDR1 reads WSHSY; CDR2 reads SAAADI.

The V call is TRBV9, the J call TRBJ2-1; 16 nucleotides line up with TRBD2. This CDR3 region has 18 residues. The V gene's germline CDR1 is SGDLS and CDR2 YYNGEE. V trimming: 4 bases; J trimming: 2 bases; junction bases outside the gene matches: 6. CDR3 amino acids: CASSPGLAGGPTYNEQFF. The CDR3 DNA reads as TGTGCCAGCAGCCCGGGACTAGCGGGAGGGCCTACCTACAATGAGCAGTTCTTC.

The chain links TRBV1 to TRBJ2-1; the D call TRBD2 from the table was never checked on the DNA. TRBV1 is an annotated pseudogene. The CDR3 loop spans 17 amino acids. CDR3 bases: TGCACCAGCAGACGAATGGGGCCTAGCGGGAACTACAATGAGCAGTTCTTC. This sequence encodes CTSRRMGPSGNYNEQFF.

The chain links TRBV19 to TRBJ1-2; 7 bases align to TRBD1. J gave up 8 bases and V 6 bases, and 9 bases lay outside the gene matches. Germline lookup yields CDR1 LNHDA and CDR2 SQIVND (reference sequence). The CDR3 consists of 13 residues. CDR3 coding DNA: TGTGCCAGTAGCCCCCGACAGGGAGGCGGCTACACCTTC. Residues: CASSPRQGGGYTF.

The chain is built from TRBV18 and TRBJ2-7, with 8 bases aligning to TRBD2. This CDR3 has 13 residues. Germline trimming cut 8 bases from V and 9 bases from J; bases unmatched to any gene: 12. Germline V CDR1 and CDR2: KGHSH, LQKENI. CDR3 sequence (DNA): TGTGCCAGCCGGGAGGGCCTTTCTTCTCGGCAGTACTTC. Its translation is CASREGLSSRQYF.

Note on this clone: Distinct nucleotide sequences in the sample also encode this CDR3. V is TRBV5-6 and J is TRBJ2-5; the D is unclear. The CDR3 totals 11 residues. Germline CDR1 is SGHDT and CDR2 is YYEEEE. V was pared by 2 bases and J by 5 bases, with 4 bases between. The CDR3 sequence is CASSFRETQYF. In nucleotides, the CDR3 is TGTGCCAGCAGCTTCAGGGAGACCCAGTACTTC.

The CDR3, as DNA: TGTGCCAGCAGTTACTCGAAGAGCGAGCAGTACTTC. As protein: CASSYSKSEQYF. The J gene is TRBJ2-7, the V gene TRBV6-6; D ambiguous. There are 12 residues in the CDR3. Germline V lookup: CDR1 MNHNY, CDR2 SVGAGI (reference sequence). Trimming took off 0 bases at V and 6 bases at J, with 6 bases between the two ends.

This chain links TRBV5-1 with TRBJ2-7, with D tentatively TRBD2 (5 bases). Per germline, CDR1 SGHRS and CDR2 YFSETQ. The CDR3 loop spans 14 amino acids. V gave up 5 bases and J gave up 5 bases, with 17 bases separating them. CDR3 DNA: TGCGCCAGCAGTCTCCCCGACGGGGTCCACGAGCAGTACTTC. Its translation is CASSLPDGVHEQYF.